This TCR beta chain was recovered during a study of blood T cell repertoires in COVID-19. Data came from immunoSEQ multiplex PCR; TCRdb stores just in-frame clones and leaves some out. Of hundreds of thousands of clones detected, just under 90% appear once; the ten largest clones hold 1.2%. This CDR3 spans 11 amino acids. The ends were cut back, 8 bases at V and 7 bases at J, with 11 bases in the middle. Germline CDR1 reads SNHLY; CDR2 reads FYNNEI. Living in under 30 US areas, the participants were between roughly 18 and 90 years of age. Donors in Cohort 3 counted as recovered after two negative PCRs, clearance, or symptom resolution.

J is TRBJ2-5 and V is TRBV2, with D possibly being TRBD1 (6 bases). The sample taken for sequencing was PBMCs or T cells enriched from blood (not recorded which). The sequence derives from a man in his thirties or forties who had recovered from COVID-19. The CDR3 here is CASQGLGTQYF. CDR3 bases: TGTGCCAGCCAGGGGCTTGGGACCCAGTACTTC.